This entry lists 24 T cell receptor beta chains sequenced from one sample in a study of synovial regulatory T cells in juvenile arthritis. Using immunoSEQ multiplex PCR, the repertoire was profiled, and TCRdb retains in-frame clones only, with some absent. Across approximately 9,600 clones, the top ten clones capture approximately 0.7% of the sample. The material sequenced was Treg cells from blood. As to subset: remaining (HLA-DR-negative) circulating blood Treg cells. All receptors come from a donor between 2 and 29 years old with juvenile idiopathic arthritis.

The chain uses TRBV5-6 and TRBJ2-2; TCRdb's D call of TRBD2 is untestable without DNA. The germline gives CDR1 SGHDT, CDR2 YYEEEE. CDR3 length: 14 amino acids. The protein alone is recorded here. CDR3 loop: CASSLGLFIGELFF. The whole variable domain, filled in from reference TRBV5-6 and TRBJ2-2, reads DAGVTQSPTHLIKTRGQQVTLRCSPKSGHDTVSWYQQALGQGPQFIFQYYEEEERQRGNFPDRFSGHQFPNYSSELNVNALLLGDSALYLCASSLGLFIGELFFGEGSRLTVL.

V usage is TRBV29-1 and J usage is TRBJ1-1. This CDR3 contains 13 residues. The DNA is unrecorded. CDR1 is SQVTM, CDR2 ANQGSEA, per germline. CDR3 sequence reads: CSATKNLNTEAFF.

The rearrangement links TRBV19 to TRBJ2-1. The V gene's germline CDR1 is LNHDA and CDR2 SQIVND (reference sequence). This CDR3 comprises 15 residues. No DNA appears here. CDR3 loop: CASSLRALPYNEQFF.

The chain carries TRBV6-6 and TRBJ1-1; the D gene TCRdb calls, TRBD1, cannot be checked with no DNA. Germline V gene data show CDR1 as MNHNY and CDR2 as SVGAGI (reference sequence). The CDR3 has 13 residues. No DNA sequence is on record. CDR3 region: CASSFDRLTEAFF.

The chain's CDR3 is CASSPQDFQETQYF. The V call is TRBV5-4, the J call TRBJ2-5; lacking DNA, the TRBD2 call made by TCRdb goes unchecked. This CDR3 region has 14 residues. DNA is not on record. Per germline, CDR1 SGHNT and CDR2 YYREEE (reference sequence).

The chain joins TRBV5-4 to TRBJ1-1. Germline CDR1 is SGHNT and CDR2 is YYREEE (reference sequence). The CDR3 contains 13 residues. DNA was not recorded. CDR3 in amino acids: CASSLLRVTEAFF.

The chain is built from TRBV5-1 and TRBJ2-3; the D call of TRBD2 rests on TCRdb alone, since no DNA is present to check it. This CDR3 spans 13 amino acids. No DNA is recorded. CDR1 is SGHRS, CDR2 YFSETQ, per germline. The CDR3 spells CASSLLGTDTQYF. The entire variable domain, with the rest obtained from reference TRBV5-1 and TRBJ2-3, is as follows: KAGVTQTPRYLIKTRGQQVTLSCSPISGHRSVSWYQQTPGQGLQFLFEYFSETQRNKGNFPGRFSGRQFSNSRSEMNVSTLELGDSALYLCASSLLGTDTQYFGPGTRLTVL.

V is TRBV7-9 and J is TRBJ2-7; the TCRdb D gene call, TRBD1, has no DNA to confirm it. The germline gives CDR1 SEHNR, CDR2 FQNEAQ (reference sequence). The CDR3 is made up of 14 amino acids. The DNA sequence is not available. The CDR3 loop reads CASRHTGGAYEQYF.

The chain uses TRBV7-9 and TRBJ1-4; TCRdb indicates TRBD1, and absent DNA this call remains unverified. Germline V gives CDR1 SEHNR, CDR2 FQNEAQ (reference sequence). The CDR3 has 15 residues. The coding DNA is unavailable. The chain's CDR3 is CASSPTGQGGEKLFF. The entire variable domain, with the rest obtained from reference TRBV7-9 and TRBJ1-4, is as follows: DTGVSQNPRHKITKRGQNVTFRCDPISEHNRLYWYRQTLGQGPEFLTYFQNEAQLEKSRLLSDRFSAERPKGSFSTLEIQRTEQGDSAMYLCASSPTGQGGEKLFFGSGTQLSVL.

The V gene is TRBV7-9, the J gene TRBJ2-3. This CDR3 spans 11 amino acids. DNA is not on record. Germline V gene data show CDR1 as SEHNR and CDR2 as FQNEAQ (reference sequence). CDR3 loop: CASSLADTQYF.

The rearrangement uses TRBV7-8 and TRBJ1-2. The CDR3 has 15 amino acids. No DNA is recorded. The germline V gene encodes CDR1 SGHVS and CDR2 FQNEAQ. The CDR3 is CASSPSFDSRRSDTF. The full variable domain, its missing parts supplied by reference TRBV7-8 and TRBJ1-2, is GAGVSQSPRYKVAKRGQDVALRCDPISGHVSLFWYQQALGQGPEFLTYFQNEAQLDKSGLPSDRFFAERPEGSVSTLKIQRTQQEDSAVYLCASSPSFDSRRSDTFGSGTRLTVV.

The chain is built from TRBV5-1 and TRBJ1-6; with no DNA, the TCRdb D assignment of TRBD1 cannot be verified. In germline, CDR1 is SGHRS, CDR2 YFSETQ. The CDR3 loop spans 13 amino acids. No DNA accompanies this entry. The CDR3 here is CASSLDNNSPLHF. Variable domain in full (rest from reference TRBV5-1 and TRBJ1-6): KAGVTQTPRYLIKTRGQQVTLSCSPISGHRSVSWYQQTPGQGLQFLFEYFSETQRNKGNFPGRFSGRQFSNSRSEMNVSTLELGDSALYLCASSLDNNSPLHFGNGTRLTVT.

This chain links TRBV18 with TRBJ1-1. Germline CDR1 reads KGHSH; CDR2 reads LQKENI. The CDR3 totals 15 residues. No DNA sequence was recorded. The CDR3 here is CASSPRGGGRTEAFF.

V gene TRBV5-6 combines with J gene TRBJ1-2. Germline V gives CDR1 SGHDT, CDR2 YYEEEE. The CDR3 is 18 amino acids. DNA for this receptor is not on file. The CDR3 region is CASSLLGLGSDANYGYTF.

This chain uses TRBV5-1 with TRBJ2-7; TCRdb's D gene call, TRBD2, goes unchecked for lack of DNA. This CDR3 has 13 residues. Only the protein sequence is given. The germline V gene has CDR1 SGHRS and CDR2 YFSETQ. The CDR3 is CASSLVPGGEQYF.

The rearrangement uses TRBV29-1 and TRBJ2-1; TCRdb picks TRBD2, but there is no DNA to check that call. Germline CDR1 reads SQVTM; CDR2 reads ANQGSEA. CDR3 size: 14 residues. The entry carries no DNA sequence. The chain's CDR3 is CSVENAGGGGEQFF.

The chain is built from TRBV4-1 and TRBJ1-1; TCRdb calls TRBD1, which cannot be checked without DNA. Germline-derived CDR1 and CDR2 are MGHRA and YSYEKL. CDR3 length equals 15 residues. The record lacks a DNA sequence. The CDR3 loop reads CASSQDRQGWTEAFF.

The rearrangement links TRBV10-3 to TRBJ2-2; without DNA, the TCRdb call of TRBD1 cannot be checked. This CDR3 comprises 16 residues. No DNA has been recorded. Germline V gene data show CDR1 as ENHRY and CDR2 as SYGVKD. The CDR3 protein is CAISEWDKSVGGELFF.

The chain has TRBV7-2 and TRBJ2-1; without DNA, the TCRdb call of TRBD2 cannot be checked. The CDR3 has 15 residues. There is no recorded DNA. Germline lookup yields CDR1 SGHTA and CDR2 FQGNSA. CDR3 sequence reads: CASSLTGLYYNEQFF.

The genes are TRBV20-1 and TRBJ2-7. CDR1 and CDR2 (germline): DFQATT, SNEGSKA (reference sequence). The CDR3 is 11 amino acids. No DNA sequence is on record. The CDR3 loop reads CSVHPLSEQYF.

This sequence joins TRBV11-2 and TRBJ2-4; no DNA is available, so the TRBD1 call from TCRdb remains unchecked. This CDR3 is built from 17 residues. The coding DNA is unavailable. Germline assignment: CDR1 SGHAT and CDR2 FQNNGV. The CDR3 protein is CASSLGGQTLAKNIQYF.

V and J are TRBV5-1 and TRBJ2-2; the TCRdb D gene call, TRBD2, has no DNA to confirm it. This CDR3 is built from 18 residues. No DNA is given. The germline V gene has CDR1 SGHRS and CDR2 YFSETQ. The CDR3 spells CASSLTAGVTMNTGELFF.

The J gene is TRBJ2-5, the V gene TRBV29-1. CDR3 length: 11 amino acids. The DNA is not on file. Germline assignment: CDR1 SQVTM and CDR2 ANQGSEA. The CDR3 spells CSVGGRETQYF.

The chain uses TRBV5-6 and TRBJ2-7; TCRdb proposes TRBD1, but this gene call is untestable without DNA. Germline CDR1 is SGHDT and CDR2 is YYEEEE. This CDR3 is 14 amino acids long. The coding DNA is unavailable. The CDR3 protein is CASIKRGRGYEQYF.